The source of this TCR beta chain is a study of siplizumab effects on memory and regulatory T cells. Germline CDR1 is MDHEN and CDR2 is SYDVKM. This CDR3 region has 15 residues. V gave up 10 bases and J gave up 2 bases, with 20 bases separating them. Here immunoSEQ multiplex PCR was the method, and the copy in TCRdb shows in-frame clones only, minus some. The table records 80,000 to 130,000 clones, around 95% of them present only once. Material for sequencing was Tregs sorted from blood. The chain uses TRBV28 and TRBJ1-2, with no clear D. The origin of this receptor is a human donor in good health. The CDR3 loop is CATRSTPTVNYGYTF. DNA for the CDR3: TGTGCCACTCGGAGTACCCCTACAGTAAACTATGGCTACACCTTC.